These T cell receptor beta chains were read from a single sample in a study of T cell changes during pregnancy in multiple sclerosis. Clones were read by immunoSEQ multiplex PCR, and TCRdb kept only the in-frame ones, dropping some. Of around 50,000 clones listed, 80% to 90% are singletons. The sequenced material came from peripheral blood from another person, used as feeder cells. Receptor source: a human donor whose cells served as feeder cells for cultures in a pregnancy study. CDR3s include the opening cysteine and the closing phenylalanine or tryptophan. The order of the fields is V gene, clone size, CDR3 length, D gene, J gene, CDR3 DNA, CDR3 protein. A D gene is named only where the DNA matches it firmly. The size field is filled for only some rows; it gives once, few, many or a size class.

>TRBV9|-|15|-|TRBJ1-6
TGTGCCAGCAGCGTAGTCAGACCCTATTATTCACCCCTCCACTTT
CASSVVRPYYSPLHF
>TRBV9|-|16|TRBD1|TRBJ2-1
TGTGCCAGCAGCGCAAGACAGGGGGGATCCTACAATGAGCAGTTCTTC
CASSARQGGSYNEQFF
>TRBV19|-|15|-|TRBJ1-5
TGTGCCAGTAGTATAAGTGGAAGCTGGGATCAGCCCCAGCATTTT
CASSISGSWDQPQHF
>TRBV5-4|-|18|-|TRBJ2-2
TGTGCCAGCCCCCCCCCGGGAGCGGGTGACGTGAACACCGGGGAGCTGTTTTTT
CASPPPGAGDVNTGELFF
>TRBV5-6|-|13|-|TRBJ1-2
TGTGCCAGCAGCTTAGTAGCGCGGGATGGCTACACCTTC
CASSLVARDGYTF
>TRBV5-1|-|17|TRBD1|TRBJ1-2
TGCGCCAGCAGATACACAAAAGCCGGACAGGGTTCGGCCGGCTACACCTTC
CASRYTKAGQGSAGYTF
>TRBV4-2|-|18|-|TRBJ2-6
TGTGCCAGCAGCCGCGTGCAGGGGACCGTTCCTGGGGCCAACGTCCTGACTTTC
CASSRVQGTVPGANVLTF
>TRBV6-6|-|15|TRBD1|TRBJ2-2
TGTGCCAGCAGTGGAAACAGGGGTGAATCCGGGGAGCTGTTTTTT
CASSGNRGESGELFF
>TRBV27|-|16|-|TRBJ1-4
TGTGCCAGCAGTTTATCGAGCCTCGGACGGGCTGAAAAACTGTTTTTT
CASSLSSLGRAEKLFF
>TRBV6-5|-|13|-|TRBJ1-2
TGTGCCAGCAGGCCGACAGGCACCTATGGCTACACCTTC
CASRPTGTYGYTF
>TRBV7-6|-|15|TRBD1|TRBJ1-1
TGTGCCAGCAGCTTAGAGGCAGGGGGTAAATCTGAAGCTTTCTTT
CASSLEAGGKSEAFF
>TRBV2|once|13|-|TRBJ1-1
TGTGCCAGCAGTGGACAAGGGAACACTGAAGCTTTCTTT
CASSGQGNTEAFF
>TRBV7-3|-|16|-|TRBJ1-1
TGTGCCAGCAGCTTAGGGGTAATAGGAGGGGCCACTGAAGCTTTCTTT
CASSLGVIGGATEAFF
>TRBV7-3|-|14|-|TRBJ2-2
TGTGCCAGCAGCTTATTGGTGGACCCCGGGGAGCTGTTTTTT
CASSLLVDPGELFF
>TRBV19|-|15|TRBD2|TRBJ2-3
TGTGCCAGTAGTATAGAAGCGGGGGTTGCAGATACGCAGTATTTT
CASSIEAGVADTQYF
>TRBV5-8|-|13|TRBD1|TRBJ2-5
TGTGCCAGCCTGACAGGGCTCCAAGAGACCCAGTACTTC
CASLTGLQETQYF
>TRBV28|once|13|-|TRBJ1-4
TGTGCCAGCACCCGCGGGACGACAGAAAAACTGTTTTTT
CASTRGTTEKLFF
>TRBV7-2|-|15|-|TRBJ1-1
TGTGCCAGCAGCTTTAGCCCTACAAGCAACACTGAAGCTTTCTTT
CASSFSPTSNTEAFF